What follows are 10 T cell receptor beta chains derived from one specimen sequenced in a study of vaccination effects on CD4 cells after COVID-19. Their target antigens are unknown. Following 10 days of culture, CD4+ T cells were isolated. Clones were read by immunoSEQ multiplex PCR, and TCRdb kept only the in-frame ones, dropping some. The sample has 50,000 to 70,000 clones, 72% seen once. The material sequenced was CD4+ T cells from PBMCs cultured without peptide, taken before COVID-19 vaccination. The origin of the receptors is a human donor who had a prior SARS-CoV-2 infection.

V usage is TRBV5-1 and J usage is TRBJ2-3; 14 positions match TRBD2. There are 17 residues in the CDR3. V dropped 2 bases and J dropped 3; count of bases not matched to a gene: 5. Germline V gives CDR1 SGHRS, CDR2 YFSETQ. The CDR3 loop reads CASSLGTSGGGTDTQYF. CDR3 bases: TGCGCCAGCAGCTTAGGGACTAGCGGGGGCGGGACAGATACGCAGTATTTT.

The chain recombines TRBV5-8 with TRBJ2-5; D is uncertain. There are 13 residues in the CDR3. Germline assignment: CDR1 SGHTS and CDR2 YDEGEE. The V gene lost 2 bases and the J gene lost 2 bases, with 7 bases spanning the gap. The CDR3 protein is CASSFSRQETQYF. The CDR3 DNA reads TGTGCCAGCAGCTTTAGTAGGCAAGAGACCCAGTACTTC. The full variable domain, its missing parts supplied by reference TRBV5-8 and TRBJ2-5, is EAGVTQSPTHLIKTRGQQATLRCSPISGHTSVYWYQQALGLGLQFLLWYDEGEERNRGNFPPRFSGRQFPNYSSELNVNALELEDSALYLCASSFSRQETQYFGPGTRLLVL.

This clone was counted between two and nine times. This chain joins TRBV10-3 and TRBJ2-3, with 11 nucleotides matching TRBD2. The germline gives CDR1 ENHRY, CDR2 SYGVKD. J lost 8 bases, V lost 2 bases, and 9 bases had no gene match. The CDR3 runs to 16 residues. DNA of the CDR3: TGTGCCATCAGTGAGGATAGCGGGGGGGGACGAGGTACGCAGTATTTT. This encodes CAISEDSGGGRGTQYF.

The genes are TRBV7-9 and TRBJ2-2; TRBD2 agrees at 8 bases. The V and J ends lost 1 base and 5 bases, in that order; junction bases with no gene match: 3. Germline V gene data show CDR1 as SEHNR and CDR2 as FQNEAQ (reference sequence). This CDR3 spans 15 amino acids. This chain's CDR3 is CASSLGTSWTGELFF. CDR3 coding DNA: TGTGCCAGCAGCTTAGGGACTAGCTGGACCGGGGAGCTGTTTTTT.

This clone was detected a few times. V gene TRBV2 combines with J gene TRBJ2-7; perhaps TRBD2 as D (5 bases). V shed 4 bases and J shed 6 bases, with 13 bases lying between them. The germline V gene encodes CDR1 SNHLY and CDR2 FYNNEI. There are 13 residues in the CDR3. CDR3 residues: CASSGVGDIEQYF. CDR3 coding DNA: TGTGCCAGCAGTGGGGTCGGGGATATCGAGCAGTACTTC.

The V call is TRBV18, the J call TRBJ1-2; D gene ambiguous. The CDR3 is 13 residues long. CDR1 is KGHSH, CDR2 LQKENI, per germline. V was trimmed by 3 bases and J by 0 bases, leaving 5 bases between them. CDR3 DNA sequence: TGTGCCAGCTCACCGGCCACTAACTATGGCTACACCTTC. Protein sequence: CASSPATNYGYTF.

This clone was counted a single time. The chain employs TRBV7-2 and TRBJ1-3; no clear D gene. In germline, CDR1 is SGHTA, CDR2 FQGNSA. The CDR3 is 15 amino acids. Trimming took off 4 bases at V and 2 bases at J, with 12 bases between the two ends. Written as DNA, the CDR3 is TGTGCCAGCAGCTCCATCTGGTCCCCTGGAAACACCATATATTTT. Its protein product is CASSSIWSPGNTIYF.

The chain employs TRBV7-2 and TRBJ2-3; 8 bases are a match to TRBD2. This CDR3 spans 15 amino acids. V shed 5 bases, J shed 3 bases, and the junction held 7 bases outside the gene matches. Germline CDR1 reads SGHTA; CDR2 reads FQGNSA. DNA for the CDR3: TGTGCCAGCAGCACCGCGGCGGGAGGAACAGATACGCAGTATTTT. Translation gives CASSTAAGGTDTQYF.

The chain joins TRBV2 to TRBJ2-7; 9 bases map to TRBD2. CDR3 length equals 13 residues. V lost 8 bases and J lost 4; bases outside the gene matches: 6. CDR1 and CDR2 (germline): SNHLY, FYNNEI. CDR3 in DNA: TGTGCCAGCGAAAGCGGGGGGACATACGAGCAGTACTTC. It translates to CASESGGTYEQYF.

The V and J genes are TRBV7-9 and TRBJ1-3, with 7 bases identical to TRBD1. With 2 bases clipped from V and 1 base from J, the junction kept 2 bases outside the gene matches. Per the germline V gene, CDR1 is SEHNR and CDR2 is FQNEAQ (reference sequence). CDR3 length equals 15 residues. CDR3: CASSLQGGSGNTIYF. The CDR3 coding sequence is TGTGCCAGCAGCTTACAGGGGGGGTCTGGAAACACCATATATTTT.